Here is one TCR beta chain with its context. There are 12 residues in the CDR3. Trimming pared 3 bases from V and 15 bases from J, leaving 12 bases between. Germline CDR1 KGHSH, CDR2 LQKENI. The source of the sample is a study of radiotherapy plus CTLA-4 blockade in lung cancer. Clones were read by immunoSEQ multiplex PCR, and TCRdb kept only the in-frame ones, dropping some. This table holds 50,000 or so clones, more than 70% found once. Material: peripheral blood, obtained from a patient treated with radiotherapy plus ipilimumab. This sequence originates from a human donor with non-small cell lung cancer whose response to radiotherapy plus ipilimumab could not be evaluated. V and J are TRBV18 and TRBJ2-6, with unresolved D. The CDR3 is CASSPVKEDLTF. CDR3 nucleotides: TGTGCCAGCTCACCGGTTAAAGAGGACCTGACTTTC.